This T cell receptor (beta chain) was captured in a study of CD8+ T cells in alopecia areata. Overall study results and limits: More clonal than normal scalp was lesional scalp, particularly alopecia totalis/universalis. Just one nonresponder means the tie between baseline CD8+ expansion and response stays uncertain. Sequence data from scalp samples additionally include resident alphabeta T cells of normal skin.

As the sequencing template, cDNA was produced by extracting RNA and reverse transcribing it. Produced via immunoSEQ multiplex PCR; TCRdb's table is partial and in-frame only. Of 150,000 to 200,000 clones listed, roughly 60% are singletons. In the case of this clone: Its antigen is not identified.

The CDR3 length is 15 residues. CDR1 is GTSNPN and CDR2 is SVGIG in the germline V gene (reference sequence). V was shortened by 0 bases and J by 1 base, with 10 bases between the two germline ends. Treatment in this sample: oral pan-JAK inhibitor, 5-10 mg twice daily. This specimen was CD4+ T cells sorted from blood, taken at week 24, from a patient treated with tofacitinib. The clonotype was recovered from a human donor with alopecia areata. The rearrangement links TRBV30 to TRBJ1-5; D unresolved. The CDR3 DNA follows: TGTGCCTGGAGTGTATCCAGTCGAAGCAATCAGCCCCAGCATTTT. Amino acids: CAWSVSSRSNQPQHF.